This TCR beta chain was identified during a study of control samples from healthy donors and cancer patients. This CDR3 contains 14 residues. The germline gives CDR1 MNHEY, CDR2 SVGAGI. The junction had 8 bases not matched to a gene; V was cut back by 6 bases and J by 5 bases. The method was immunoSEQ multiplex PCR; TCRdb's version includes in-frame clones alone and lacks a portion of them. Among 150,000 to 200,000 clones listed, around 95% were seen once. V gene TRBV6-5 combines with J gene TRBJ2-5; TRBD2 agrees at 8 bases. Sequenced material: blood. This receptor was identified in a woman aged 60-70 years in good health. CDR3 region: CASRLRGGWETQYF. The CDR3 DNA follows: TGTGCCAGCAGGCTTCGGGGGGGCTGGGAGACCCAGTACTTC.